The present entry profiles one T cell receptor beta chain with its context. The data were obtained in a study of T cell changes during pregnancy in multiple sclerosis. CDR1 is SGHDT, CDR2 YYEEEE, per germline. Trimming pared 2 bases from V and 4 bases from J, leaving 4 bases between. This CDR3 spans 12 amino acids. Using immunoSEQ multiplex PCR, the repertoire was profiled, and TCRdb retains in-frame clones only, with some absent. The table lists some 40,000 clones, just over 90% of them singletons. This TCR was sampled from a female donor in good health, enrolled as a control in a pregnancy study. Sample: CD4+ T cells from peripheral blood mononuclear cells, taken in the third trimester of pregnancy. The chain carries TRBV5-6 and TRBJ1-5; D gene unclear. The CDR3 loop reads CASSFSNQPQHF. CDR3 nucleotide sequence: TGTGCCAGCAGCTTCTCTAATCAGCCCCAGCATTTT.